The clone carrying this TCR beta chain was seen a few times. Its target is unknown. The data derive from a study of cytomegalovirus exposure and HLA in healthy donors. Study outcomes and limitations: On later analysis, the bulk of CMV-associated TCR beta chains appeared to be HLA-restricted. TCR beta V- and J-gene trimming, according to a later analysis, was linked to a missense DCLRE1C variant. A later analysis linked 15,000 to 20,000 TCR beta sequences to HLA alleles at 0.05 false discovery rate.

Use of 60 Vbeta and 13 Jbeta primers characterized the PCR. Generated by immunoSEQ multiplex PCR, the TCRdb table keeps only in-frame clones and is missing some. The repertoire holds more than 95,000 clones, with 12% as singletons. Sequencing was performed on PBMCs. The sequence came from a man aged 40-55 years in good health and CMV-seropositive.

Here the CDR3 DNA reads TGTGCCAGTATGTCAATAGCGGGGTCATACAATGAGCAGTTCTTC. It specifies CASMSIAGSYNEQFF. The J gene is TRBJ2-1, the V gene TRBV19; 8 nucleotides line up with TRBD2. V shed 7 bases, J shed 4 bases, and the junction held 9 bases outside the gene matches. Germline V CDR1 and CDR2: LNHDA, SQIVND (reference sequence). The CDR3 is 15 residues long.